The 2 T cell receptor beta chains given below trace back to one sample, sequenced in a study of CD8 T cells in ankylosing spondylitis. Broader study findings: Within ankylosing spondylitis blood, a TCR beta motif made up of several highly homologous variants appeared to be characteristic.

These receptors have no identified antigens. TCRdb used MiXCR to reprocess the 5' RACE reads, holding one entry per CDR3 protein. Found here are more than 650,000 distinct CDR3 sequences, over 9.5% of them singletons; the top ten hold 0.51%. The sample consisted of blood, either unsorted or a sorted T cell fraction (not recorded which). All receptors derive from a male donor with ankylosing spondylitis.

This clonotype was counted many times. Mismatch with germline at one junction end may stem from a read error. The chain joins TRBV7-2 to TRBJ2-2, with TRBD2 identical over 10 bases. The germline gives CDR1 SGHTA, CDR2 FQGNSA. This CDR3 contains 15 residues. CDR3 DNA: TGTGCCAGCAGCCTAGCGGGAGTAGGAACCGGGGAGCTGTTTTTT. Amino acid sequence: CASSLAGVGTGELFF. The full variable domain, completed using reference TRBV7-2 and TRBJ2-2, is GAGVSQSPSNKVTEKGKDVELRCDPISGHTALYWYRQSLGQGLEFLIYFQGNSAPDKSGLPSDRFSAERTGGSVSTLTIQRTQQEDSAVYLCASSLAGVGTGELFFGEGSRLTVL.

The rearrangement uses TRBV6-5 and TRBJ2-5; possible D gene TRBD2, 6 bases. This CDR3 spans 15 amino acids. Germline V gene lookup returns CDR1 MNHEY and CDR2 SVGAGI. Trimming removed 0 bases at V and 4 bases at J, with 12 bases between. This CDR3 reads CASSYSWGVGETQYF. In DNA form, the CDR3 reads TGTGCCAGCAGTTACTCGTGGGGGGTAGGAGAGACCCAGTACTTC.